The sample holds a few counts of the clone carrying this T cell receptor beta chain. No antigen is known for it. The record originates from a study of CD8 T cells in ankylosing spondylitis. Study observations and caveats: Significantly higher representation of disease-linked clones was reported for matched ankylosing spondylitis synovial fluid. Typical of ankylosing spondylitis blood, it appeared, was a TCR beta motif of under 10 highly homologous variants.

The authors made TCR beta libraries by quantitative 5'-RACE with molecular barcodes. TCRdb reprocessed the 5' RACE reads via MiXCR and lists one record per CDR3 protein. Here the sample spans about 300,000 distinct CDR3 sequences, less than 25% being singletons. Germline CDR1 is DFQATT and CDR2 is SNEGSKA (reference sequence). This CDR3 has 13 amino acids. Trimming took 6 bases from V and 3 from J, leaving 12 bases between them. This clonotype originated in a female donor with ankylosing spondylitis or in good health (not recorded which). Sample: blood, either unsorted or a sorted T cell fraction (not recorded which). The chain employs TRBV20-1 and TRBJ2-1; TRBD2 is a possible D gene (6 bases). The CDR3 is CSAGGANYNEQFF. CDR3 nucleotides: TGCAGTGCGGGCGGGGCCAACTACAATGAGCAGTTCTTC.